Presented here are 3 T cell receptor beta chains from one specimen sequenced in a study of blood T cell repertoires in COVID-19. Sequenced by immunoSEQ multiplex PCR; TCRdb stores in-frame clones only, minus some. The sample shows roughly 54,000 clones, about 90% of them seen only once. The specimen was peripheral blood. The receptor source for this set is a woman aged 60-75 years with active or convalescent COVID-19.

The gene calls are TRBV9 and TRBJ2-1; 14 bases are shared with TRBD2. Trimming removed 3 bases from V and 5 bases from J; junction bases left unmatched: 7. Per germline, CDR1 SGDLS and CDR2 YYNGEE. This CDR3 is built from 17 residues. The CDR3 loop is CASSARPGLAGDNEQFF. The CDR3 DNA reads as TGTGCCAGCAGCGCCCGACCGGGACTAGCGGGGGACAATGAGCAGTTCTTC. The full variable domain, completed using reference TRBV9 and TRBJ2-1, is DSGVTQTPKHLITATGQRVTLRCSPRSGDLSVYWYQQSLDQGLQFLIQYYNGEERAKGNILERFSAQQFPDLHSELNLSSLELGDSALYFCASSARPGLAGDNEQFFGPGTRLTVL.

The chain recombines TRBV2 with TRBJ1-5; D gene ambiguous. CDR3 length: 12 residues. Looked up from germline, CDR1 is SNHLY and CDR2 is FYNNEI. V was trimmed by 4 bases and J by 12 bases, leaving 13 bases between them. CDR3 sequence: CASSVGPRYQHF. The CDR3 DNA follows: TGTGCCAGCAGTGTGGGTCCTAGGTACCAGCATTTT.

This chain connects TRBV9 to TRBJ1-2, with D perhaps matching TRBD1 (5 bases). Trimming took off 0 bases at V and 2 bases at J, with 14 bases between the two ends. This CDR3 spans 16 amino acids. Germline CDR1 is SGDLS and CDR2 is YYNGEE. In DNA form, the CDR3 reads TGTGCCAGCAGCGTAGGTCAGGGTCGGGGGAACTATGGCTACACCTTC. As protein: CASSVGQGRGNYGYTF. Based on the CDR3 plus reference TRBV9 and TRBJ1-2, the full variable domain is DSGVTQTPKHLITATGQRVTLRCSPRSGDLSVYWYQQSLDQGLQFLIQYYNGEERAKGNILERFSAQQFPDLHSELNLSSLELGDSALYFCASSVGQGRGNYGYTFGSGTRLTVV.